These T cell receptor beta chains were read from a single sample in a study of T cell responses to AZD1222 COVID-19 vaccine. Using immunoSEQ multiplex PCR, the repertoire was profiled, and TCRdb retains in-frame clones only, with some absent. The sample contains fewer than 130,000 clones, around 90% of which appear only once. Source: peripheral blood, taken 28 days after the second AZD1222 dose. The origin of the receptors is an adult who received the AZD1222 COVID-19 vaccine. Each CDR3 is given with its conserved first and last residue. A D gene is named only where the DNA matches it firmly. Clone size appears in some rows only: once, few, many, or a class for an expanded clone.

J,size,V,length,D,CDR3,DNA
TRBJ2-1,once,TRBV28,18,TRBD2,CASSLTGDLWAGGGEQFF,TGTGCCAGCAGTCTGACCGGGGACCTATGGGCGGGAGGTGGTGAGCAGTTCTTC
TRBJ2-2,NA,TRBV6-5,15,TRBD1,CASSPTGVKTGELFF,TGTGCCAGCAGCCCCACAGGGGTCAAAACCGGGGAGCTGTTTTTT
TRBJ2-7,NA,TRBV19,14,TRBD1,CASSIDRGFYEQYF,TGTGCCAGTAGTATCGACAGGGGATTCTACGAGCAGTACTTC
TRBJ2-7,NA,TRBV7-9,14,NA,CASRSQGGPDEQYF,TGTGCCAGCAGGTCACAGGGGGGGCCGGACGAGCAGTACTTC
TRBJ2-7,NA,TRBV28,14,TRBD2,CASSLLGLANEQYF,TGTGCCAGCAGTTTGTTGGGACTAGCGAACGAGCAGTACTTC
TRBJ1-6,NA,TRBV28,14,NA,CASRRTLYDSPLHF,TGTGCCAGCAGGAGGACCTTATATGATTCACCCCTCCACTTT
TRBJ2-7,NA,TRBV29-1,13,TRBD2,CSVELAGIYEQYF,TGCAGCGTTGAACTAGCGGGGATCTACGAGCAGTACTTC
TRBJ2-3,NA,TRBV7-9,14,NA,CASSLAATDDTQYF,TGTGCCAGCAGCTTAGCGGCGACAGACGATACGCAGTATTTT
TRBJ1-6,NA,TRBV2,14,TRBD1,CASREGARNSPLHF,TGTGCCAGCAGGGAGGGGGCGCGAAATTCACCCCTCCACTTT
TRBJ1-1,NA,TRBV6-5,14,NA,CASSYGARGTEAFF,TGTGCCAGCAGTTACGGGGCGCGGGGGACTGAAGCTTTCTTT
TRBJ2-7,few,TRBV7-8,15,NA,CASTPLLAGAYEQYF,TGTGCCAGCACCCCTCTTTTGGCAGGGGCCTACGAGCAGTACTTC
TRBJ2-7,NA,TRBV3-1/TRBV3-2,12,NA,CASSQSGYEQYF,TGTGCCAGCAGCCAATCAGGGTACGAGCAGTACTTC
TRBJ2-3,NA,TRBV11-2,15,NA,CASRRASAGTDTQYF,TGTGCCAGCAGACGAGCGTCGGCGGGCACAGATACGCAGTATTTT
TRBJ1-1,NA,TRBV5-5,14,NA,CASSAQGMNTEAFF,TGTGCCAGCAGCGCTCAGGGTATGAACACTGAAGCTTTCTTT
TRBJ1-1,once,TRBV27,16,NA,CASSHRHRAFNTEAFF,TGTGCCAGCAGCCATAGGCACAGGGCCTTCAACACTGAAGCTTTCTTT
TRBJ2-5,NA,TRBV5-1,13,NA,CASSTGLQETQYF,TGCGCCAGCAGCACCGGGTTGCAAGAGACCCAGTACTTC
TRBJ1-3,NA,TRBV5-1,18,NA,CASSLGVMRRASGNTIYF,TGCGCCAGCAGCTTGGGGGTTATGCGTAGGGCCTCTGGAAACACCATATATTTT
TRBJ1-1,NA,TRBV5-1,14,NA,CASSLVLGDTEAFF,TGCGCCAGCAGCTTGGTCCTGGGGGACACTGAAGCTTTCTTT
TRBJ1-1,NA,TRBV27,13,NA,CASSLSLNTEAFF,TGTGCCAGCAGTTTATCCCTGAACACTGAAGCTTTCTTT
TRBJ2-1,NA,TRBV20-1,11,NA,CSASPQRLQFF,TGCAGTGCTAGCCCACAGCGACTCCAGTTCTTC
TRBJ1-2,NA,TRBV28,12,NA,CASRYTGSGYTF,TGTGCCAGCAGATACACAGGGTCTGGCTACACCTTC
TRBJ2-7,NA,TRBV4-1,14,TRBD1,CASSQPQTGPEQYF,TGCGCCAGCAGCCAACCACAGACAGGGCCCGAGCAGTACTTC
TRBJ2-7,NA,TRBV18,13,NA,CASSPREFDEQYF,TGTGCCAGCTCACCCCGGGAGTTTGATGAGCAGTACTTC
TRBJ1-1,NA,TRBV29-1,12,TRBD1,CSVARGTGKAFF,TGCAGCGTTGCCCGAGGGACAGGGAAAGCTTTCTTT
TRBJ2-5,once,TRBV5-5,15,TRBD1,CASSFTWDSGWTQYF,TGTGCCAGCAGCTTCACCTGGGACAGCGGTTGGACCCAGTACTTC
TRBJ1-3,NA,TRBV19,15,TRBD1,CASKGGQGSGNTIYF,TGTGCCAGTAAGGGGGGACAGGGGTCTGGAAACACCATATATTTT
TRBJ1-6,NA,TRBV11-3,15,NA,CASSGTREPHSPLHF,TGTGCCAGCAGCGGGACCCGGGAACCACATTCACCCCTCCACTTT
TRBJ2-4,NA,TRBV19,16,TRBD1,CASSMGQGRAKNIQYF,TGTGCCAGTAGTATGGGACAGGGCAGAGCCAAAAACATTCAGTACTTC
TRBJ2-7,NA,TRBV27,14,TRBD2,CASSSGAQPASWVF,TGTGCCAGCAGTAGCGGGGCCCAACCTGCCTCGTGGGTCTTC
TRBJ1-4,NA,TRBV6-2/TRBV6-3,15,TRBD1,CASSGQGANDEKLFF,TGTGCCAGCAGTGGGCAGGGGGCAAATGATGAAAAACTGTTTTTT
TRBJ1-1,NA,TRBV5-1,15,NA,CASSFSGTANTEAFF,TGCGCCAGCAGCTTCTCCGGGACGGCGAACACTGAAGCTTTCTTT
TRBJ2-5,NA,TRBV5-1,15,TRBD1,CASSSGQGEQETQYF,TGCGCCAGCAGCAGCGGACAGGGGGAGCAAGAGACCCAGTACTTC
TRBJ1-3,NA,TRBV28,15,NA,CASSSITIPGNTIYF,TGTGCCAGCAGTTCAATCACGATCCCTGGAAACACCATATATTTT
TRBJ2-7,NA,TRBV4-1,15,TRBD2,CASSQGGTTGYEQYF,TGCGCCAGCAGCCAAGGGGGGACTACCGGCTACGAGCAGTACTTC
TRBJ1-5,NA,TRBV7-9,13,NA,CASSLGEAQPQHF,TGTGCCAGCAGCTTAGGGGAAGCGCAGCCCCAGCATTTT
TRBJ1-5,NA,TRBV18,14,NA,CASSPSHSNQPQHF,TGTGCCAGCTCACCCTCACATAGCAATCAGCCCCAGCATTTT
TRBJ1-1,NA,TRBV24-1,14,NA,CATAMAESGTEAFF,TGTGCCACCGCCATGGCGGAGTCGGGAACTGAAGCTTTCTTT
TRBJ1-4,NA,TRBV19,15,NA,CASTTGDRSNEKLFF,TGTGCCAGCACAACGGGAGACAGAAGTAATGAAAAACTGTTTTTT
TRBJ2-7,NA,TRBV5-1,16,NA,CASSLSLGGGSYEQYF,TGCGCCAGCAGCTTGAGTTTAGGAGGAGGCTCCTACGAGCAGTACTTC
TRBJ1-1,NA,TRBV10-3,14,NA,CAISEKGQGTEAFF,TGTGCCATCAGTGAGAAGGGGCAGGGCACTGAAGCTTTCTTT
TRBJ2-7,few,TRBV2,14,NA,CASTPGLDPYEQYF,TGTGCCAGCACCCCGGGCCTCGACCCCTACGAGCAGTACTTC